This T cell receptor beta chain was obtained from a study of T cells in Graves' hyperthyroidism and ophthalmopathy. The study, taken as a whole, reports: Clonotypes that were expanded in thyroid above 0.001 mostly appeared in blood too.

V lost 0 bases and J lost 2, with 8 bases in between. Germline V gives CDR1 WSHSY, CDR2 SAAADI. This CDR3 has 14 amino acids. In making diagnoses, clinical symptoms, serum thyroxine and TRAb, thyroid ultrasound and orbital computed tomography were all used. Fresh peripheral blood, 10 ml, was the source of the PBMCs. This clonotype was observed a few times. The antigen is undetermined. Template material for amplifying TCR beta CDR3 regions consisted of RNA transcripts. RT-PCR in the first round (using the HTBI primer set) targeted the TCR CDR3. TCRdb re-derived calls from the multiplex PCR reads in MiXCR, one entry per CDR3 protein. The sample holds some 350,000 distinct CDR3 sequences, about 19% seen once.

The TCR was taken from a woman under 30 with Graves' hyperthyroidism. This chain joins TRBV10-2 and TRBJ2-7; D call uncertain. The sequenced material came from blood. The DNA of the CDR3 is TGCGCCAGCAGTGAGTCCGGGTTTCCCTACGAGCAGTACTTC. It specifies CASSESGFPYEQYF.